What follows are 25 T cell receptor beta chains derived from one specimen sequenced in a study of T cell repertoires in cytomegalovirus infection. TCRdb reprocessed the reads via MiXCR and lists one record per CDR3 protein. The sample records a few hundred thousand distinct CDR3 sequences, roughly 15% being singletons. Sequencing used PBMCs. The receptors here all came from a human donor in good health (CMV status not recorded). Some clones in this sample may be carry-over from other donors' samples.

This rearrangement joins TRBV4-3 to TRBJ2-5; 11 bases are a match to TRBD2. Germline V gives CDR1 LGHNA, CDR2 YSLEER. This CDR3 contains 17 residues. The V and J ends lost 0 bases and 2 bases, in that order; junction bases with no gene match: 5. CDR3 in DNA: TGCGCCAGCAGCCAAGATCGGACTAGCGGGCGACAAGAGACCCAGTACTTC. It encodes CASSQDRTSGRQETQYF.

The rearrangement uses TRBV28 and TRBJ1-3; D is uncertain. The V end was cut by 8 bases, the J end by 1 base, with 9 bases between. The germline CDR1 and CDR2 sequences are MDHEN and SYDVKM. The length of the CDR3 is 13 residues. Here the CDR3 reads CASSNPSGNTIYF. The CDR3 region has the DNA TGTGCCAGCTCTAACCCGTCTGGAAACACCATATATTTT.

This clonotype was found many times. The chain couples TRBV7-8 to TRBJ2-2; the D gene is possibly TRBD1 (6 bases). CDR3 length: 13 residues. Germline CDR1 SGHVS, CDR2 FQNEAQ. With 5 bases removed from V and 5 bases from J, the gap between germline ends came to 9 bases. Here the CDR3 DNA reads TGTGCCAGCAGCGCACAGGGAACCGGGGAGCTGTTTTTT. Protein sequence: CASSAQGTGELFF. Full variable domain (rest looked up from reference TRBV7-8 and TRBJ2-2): GAGVSQSPRYKVAKRGQDVALRCDPISGHVSLFWYQQALGQGPEFLTYFQNEAQLDKSGLPSDRFFAERPEGSVSTLKIQRTQQEDSAVYLCASSAQGTGELFFGEGSRLTVL.

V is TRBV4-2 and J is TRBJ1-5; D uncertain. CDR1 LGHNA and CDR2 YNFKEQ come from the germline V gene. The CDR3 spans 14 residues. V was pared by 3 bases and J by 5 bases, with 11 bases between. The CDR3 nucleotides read TGTGCCAGCAGCCAGACGGGGAAGGATCAGCCCCAGCATTTT. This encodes CASSQTGKDQPQHF.

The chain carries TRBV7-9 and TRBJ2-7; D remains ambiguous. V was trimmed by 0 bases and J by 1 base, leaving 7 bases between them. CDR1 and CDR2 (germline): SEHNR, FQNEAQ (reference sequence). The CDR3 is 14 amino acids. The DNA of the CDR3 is TGTGCCAGCAGCTTAGCGGGTCAGTCCTACGAGCAGTACTTC. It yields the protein CASSLAGQSYEQYF.

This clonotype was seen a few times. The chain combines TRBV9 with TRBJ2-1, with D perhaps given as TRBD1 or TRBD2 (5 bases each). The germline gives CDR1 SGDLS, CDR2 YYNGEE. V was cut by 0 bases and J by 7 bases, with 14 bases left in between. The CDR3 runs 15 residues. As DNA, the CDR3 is TGTGCCAGCAGCGTAGGTGGGACGGAACTGAATGAGCAGTTCTTC. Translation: CASSVGGTELNEQFF.

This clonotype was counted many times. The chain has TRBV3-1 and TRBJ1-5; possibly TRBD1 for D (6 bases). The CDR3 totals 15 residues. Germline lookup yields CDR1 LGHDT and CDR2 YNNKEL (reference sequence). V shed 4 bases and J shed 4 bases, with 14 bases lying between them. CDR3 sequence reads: CASSRNVQGNQPQHF. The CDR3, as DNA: TGTGCCAGCAGCCGAAACGTACAGGGAAATCAGCCCCAGCATTTT.

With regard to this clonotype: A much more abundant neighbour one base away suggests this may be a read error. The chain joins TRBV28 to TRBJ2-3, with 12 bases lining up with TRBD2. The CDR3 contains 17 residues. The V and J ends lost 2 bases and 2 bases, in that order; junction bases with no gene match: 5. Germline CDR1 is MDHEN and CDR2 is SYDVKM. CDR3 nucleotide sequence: TGTGCCAGCAGTTTACCCCTAGCGGGAGGGTCCACAGATACGCAGTATTTT. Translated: CASSLPLAGGSTDTQYF.

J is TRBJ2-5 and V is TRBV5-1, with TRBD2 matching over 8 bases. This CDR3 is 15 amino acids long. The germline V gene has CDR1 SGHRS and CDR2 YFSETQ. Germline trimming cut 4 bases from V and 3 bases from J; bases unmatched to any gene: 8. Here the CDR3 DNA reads TGCGCCAGCAGCGCGACCGGGACTAGTGAAGAGACCCAGTACTTC. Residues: CASSATGTSEETQYF. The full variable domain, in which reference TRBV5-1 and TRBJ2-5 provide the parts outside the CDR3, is KAGVTQTPRYLIKTRGQQVTLSCSPISGHRSVSWYQQTPGQGLQFLFEYFSETQRNKGNFPGRFSGRQFSNSRSEMNVSTLELGDSALYLCASSATGTSEETQYFGPGTRLLVL.

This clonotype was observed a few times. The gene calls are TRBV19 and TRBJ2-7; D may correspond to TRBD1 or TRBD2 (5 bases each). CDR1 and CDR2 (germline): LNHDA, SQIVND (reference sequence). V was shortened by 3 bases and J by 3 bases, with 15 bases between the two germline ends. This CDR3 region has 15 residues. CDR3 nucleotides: TGTGCCAGTAGTATGGACGGGACCGGGAACTACGAGCAGTACTTC. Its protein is CASSMDGTGNYEQYF.

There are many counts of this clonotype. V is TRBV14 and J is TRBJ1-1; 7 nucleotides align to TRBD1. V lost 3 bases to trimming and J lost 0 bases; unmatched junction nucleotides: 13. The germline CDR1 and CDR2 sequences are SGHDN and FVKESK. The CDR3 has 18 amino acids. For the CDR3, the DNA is TGTGCCAGCAGCCACGGCAGGGGGAATTGGATCATGAACACTGAAGCTTTCTTT. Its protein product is CASSHGRGNWIMNTEAFF.

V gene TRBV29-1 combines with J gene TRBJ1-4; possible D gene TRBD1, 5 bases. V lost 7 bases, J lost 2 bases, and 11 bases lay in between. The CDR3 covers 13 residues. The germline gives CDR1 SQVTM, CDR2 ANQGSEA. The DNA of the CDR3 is TGCAGCGCCGAGGAGGGGACTAATGAAAAACTGTTTTTT. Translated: CSAEEGTNEKLFF.

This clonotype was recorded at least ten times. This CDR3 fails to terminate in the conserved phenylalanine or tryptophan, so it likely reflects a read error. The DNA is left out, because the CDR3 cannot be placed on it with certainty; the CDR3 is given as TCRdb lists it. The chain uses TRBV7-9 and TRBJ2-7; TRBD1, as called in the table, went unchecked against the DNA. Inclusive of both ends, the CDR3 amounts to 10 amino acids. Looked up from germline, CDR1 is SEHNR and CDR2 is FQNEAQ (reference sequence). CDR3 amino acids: CARSRGHLNE.

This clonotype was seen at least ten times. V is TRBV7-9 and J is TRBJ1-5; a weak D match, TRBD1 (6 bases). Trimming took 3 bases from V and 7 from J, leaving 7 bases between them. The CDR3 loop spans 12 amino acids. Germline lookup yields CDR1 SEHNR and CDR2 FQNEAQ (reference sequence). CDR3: CASSLGTQPQHF. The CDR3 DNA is TGTGCCAGCAGCTTGGGGACACAGCCCCAGCATTTT.

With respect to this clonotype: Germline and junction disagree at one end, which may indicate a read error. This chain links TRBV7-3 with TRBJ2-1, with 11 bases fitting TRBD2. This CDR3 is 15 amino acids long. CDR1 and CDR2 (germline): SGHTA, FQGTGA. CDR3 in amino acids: CASSLTSGSRHEQFF. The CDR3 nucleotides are TGTGCCAGCAGCCTAACTAGCGGGAGTCGGCATGAGCAGTTCTTC. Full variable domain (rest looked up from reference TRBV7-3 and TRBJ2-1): GAGVSQTPSNKVTEKGKYVELRCDPISGHTALYWYRQSLGQGPEFLIYFQGTGAADDSGLPNDRFFAVRPEGSVSTLKIQRTERGDSAVYLCASSLTSGSRHEQFFGPGTRLTVL.

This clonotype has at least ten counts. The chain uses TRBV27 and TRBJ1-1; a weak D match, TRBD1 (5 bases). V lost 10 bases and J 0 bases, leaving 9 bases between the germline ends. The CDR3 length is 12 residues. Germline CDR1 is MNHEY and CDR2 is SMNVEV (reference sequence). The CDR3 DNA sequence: TGTGCCATGACAGATTTGAACACTGAAGCTTTCTTT. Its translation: CAMTDLNTEAFF.

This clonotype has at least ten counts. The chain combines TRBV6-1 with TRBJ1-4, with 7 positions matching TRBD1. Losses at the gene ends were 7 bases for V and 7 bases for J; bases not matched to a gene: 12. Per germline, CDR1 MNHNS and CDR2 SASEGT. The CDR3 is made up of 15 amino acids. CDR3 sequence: CASTNLGTAREKLFF. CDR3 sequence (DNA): TGTGCCAGCACTAACCTCGGGACAGCGCGTGAAAAACTGTTTTTT.

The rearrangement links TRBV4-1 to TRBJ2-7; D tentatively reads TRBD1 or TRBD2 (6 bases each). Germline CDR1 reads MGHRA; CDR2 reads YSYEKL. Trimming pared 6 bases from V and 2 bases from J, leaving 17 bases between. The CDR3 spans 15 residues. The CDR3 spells CASSQQGTGAYEQYF. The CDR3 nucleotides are TGCGCCAGCAGTCAACAGGGAACGGGAGCCTACGAGCAGTACTTC.

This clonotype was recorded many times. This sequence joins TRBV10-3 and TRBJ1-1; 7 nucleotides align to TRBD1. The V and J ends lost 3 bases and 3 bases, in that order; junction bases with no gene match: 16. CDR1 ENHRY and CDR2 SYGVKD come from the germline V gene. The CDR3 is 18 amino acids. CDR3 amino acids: CAISDAAYRGVEDTEAFF. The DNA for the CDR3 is TGTGCCATCAGTGACGCGGCATACAGGGGAGTGGAAGACACTGAAGCTTTCTTT.

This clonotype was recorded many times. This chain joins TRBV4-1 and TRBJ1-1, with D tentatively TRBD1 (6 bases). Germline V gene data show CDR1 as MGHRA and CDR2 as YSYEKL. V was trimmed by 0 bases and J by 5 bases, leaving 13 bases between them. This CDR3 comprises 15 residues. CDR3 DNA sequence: TGCGCCAGCAGCCAAGATGATTGGAGGGGGACTGAAGCTTTCTTT. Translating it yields CASSQDDWRGTEAFF.

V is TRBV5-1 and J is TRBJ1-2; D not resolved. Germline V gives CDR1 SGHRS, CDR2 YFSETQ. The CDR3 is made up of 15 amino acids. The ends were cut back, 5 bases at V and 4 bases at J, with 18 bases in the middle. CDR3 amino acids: CASSEGIGTLYGYTF. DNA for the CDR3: TGCGCCAGCAGTGAGGGCATCGGAACTCTCTATGGCTACACCTTC. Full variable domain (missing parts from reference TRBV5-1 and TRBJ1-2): KAGVTQTPRYLIKTRGQQVTLSCSPISGHRSVSWYQQTPGQGLQFLFEYFSETQRNKGNFPGRFSGRQFSNSRSEMNVSTLELGDSALYLCASSEGIGTLYGYTFGSGTRLTVV.

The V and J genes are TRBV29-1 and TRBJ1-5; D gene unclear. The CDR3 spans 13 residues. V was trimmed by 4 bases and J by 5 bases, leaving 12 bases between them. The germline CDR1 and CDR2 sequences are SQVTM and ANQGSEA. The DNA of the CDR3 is TGCAGCGTTGGAACTACGCACGATCAGCCCCAGCATTTT. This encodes CSVGTTHDQPQHF.

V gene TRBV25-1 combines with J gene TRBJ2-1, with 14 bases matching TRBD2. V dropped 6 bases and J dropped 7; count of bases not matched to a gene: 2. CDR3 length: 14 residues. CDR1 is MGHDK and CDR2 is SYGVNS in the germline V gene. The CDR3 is CASRTSGGANEQFF. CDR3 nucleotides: TGTGCCAGCAGGACTAGCGGGGGGGCGAATGAGCAGTTCTTC.

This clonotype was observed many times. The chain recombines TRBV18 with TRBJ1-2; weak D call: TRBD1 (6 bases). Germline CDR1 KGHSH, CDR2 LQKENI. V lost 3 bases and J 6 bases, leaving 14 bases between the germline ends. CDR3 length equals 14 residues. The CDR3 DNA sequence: TGTGCCAGCTCACCGACAGGTTTAAGGAATGGCTACACCTTC. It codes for CASSPTGLRNGYTF. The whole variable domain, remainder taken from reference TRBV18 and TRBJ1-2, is NAGVMQNPRHLVRRRGQEARLRCSPMKGHSHVYWYRQLPEEGLKFMVYLQKENIIDESGMPKERFSAEFPKEGPSILRIQQVVRGDSAAYFCASSPTGLRNGYTFGSGTRLTVV.

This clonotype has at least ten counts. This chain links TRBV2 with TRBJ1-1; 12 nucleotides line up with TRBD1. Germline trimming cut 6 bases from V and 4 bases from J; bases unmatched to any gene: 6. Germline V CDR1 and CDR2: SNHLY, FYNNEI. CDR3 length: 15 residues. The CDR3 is CASRGTGGGSTEAFF. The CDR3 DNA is TGTGCCAGCAGGGGGACAGGGGGCGGTAGCACTGAAGCTTTCTTT.